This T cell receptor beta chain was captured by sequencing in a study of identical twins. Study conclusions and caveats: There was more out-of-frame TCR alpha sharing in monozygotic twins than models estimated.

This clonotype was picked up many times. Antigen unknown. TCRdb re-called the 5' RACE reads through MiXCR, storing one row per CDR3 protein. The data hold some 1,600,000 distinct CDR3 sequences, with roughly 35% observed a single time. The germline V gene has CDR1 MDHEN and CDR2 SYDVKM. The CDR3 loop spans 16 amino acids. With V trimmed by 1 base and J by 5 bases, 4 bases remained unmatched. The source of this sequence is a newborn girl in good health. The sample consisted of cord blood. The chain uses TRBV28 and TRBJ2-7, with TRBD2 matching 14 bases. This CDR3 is CASSLSGLAGVNEQYF. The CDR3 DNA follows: TGTGCCAGCAGTTTATCGGGACTAGCGGGAGTAAACGAGCAGTACTTC.